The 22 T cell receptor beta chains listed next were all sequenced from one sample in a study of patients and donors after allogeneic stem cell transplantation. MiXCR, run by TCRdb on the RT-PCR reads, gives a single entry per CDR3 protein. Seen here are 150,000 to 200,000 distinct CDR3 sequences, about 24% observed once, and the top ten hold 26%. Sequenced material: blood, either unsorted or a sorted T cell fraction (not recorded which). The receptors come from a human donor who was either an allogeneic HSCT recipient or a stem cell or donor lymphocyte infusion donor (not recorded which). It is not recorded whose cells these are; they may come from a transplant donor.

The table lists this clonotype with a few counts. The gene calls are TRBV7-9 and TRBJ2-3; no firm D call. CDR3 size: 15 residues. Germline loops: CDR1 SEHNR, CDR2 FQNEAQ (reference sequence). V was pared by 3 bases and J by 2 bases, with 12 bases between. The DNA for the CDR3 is TGTGCCAGCAGCTTCGAAGCGAGGTACACAGATACGCAGTATTTT. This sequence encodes CASSFEARYTDTQYF.

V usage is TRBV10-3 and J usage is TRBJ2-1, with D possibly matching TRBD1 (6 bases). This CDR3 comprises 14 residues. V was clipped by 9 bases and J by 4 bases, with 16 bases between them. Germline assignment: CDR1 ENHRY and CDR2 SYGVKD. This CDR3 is CAMSQVGAYNEQFF. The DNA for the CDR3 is TGTGCCATGAGCCAGGTGGGGGCTTACAATGAGCAGTTCTTC.

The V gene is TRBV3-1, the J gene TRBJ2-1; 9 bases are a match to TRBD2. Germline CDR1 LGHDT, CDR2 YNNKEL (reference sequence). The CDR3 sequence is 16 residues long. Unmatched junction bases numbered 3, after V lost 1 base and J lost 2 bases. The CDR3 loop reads CASSQVLAGAYNEQFF. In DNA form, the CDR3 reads TGTGCCAGCAGCCAAGTATTAGCGGGAGCCTACAATGAGCAGTTCTTC.

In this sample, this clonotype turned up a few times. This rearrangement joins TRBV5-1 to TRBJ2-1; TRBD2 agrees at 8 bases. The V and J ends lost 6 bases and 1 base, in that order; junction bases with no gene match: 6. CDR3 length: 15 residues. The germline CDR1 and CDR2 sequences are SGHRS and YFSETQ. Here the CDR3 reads CASKSGGRSYNEQFF. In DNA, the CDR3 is TGCGCCAGCAAAAGCGGGGGCAGGTCCTACAATGAGCAGTTCTTC.

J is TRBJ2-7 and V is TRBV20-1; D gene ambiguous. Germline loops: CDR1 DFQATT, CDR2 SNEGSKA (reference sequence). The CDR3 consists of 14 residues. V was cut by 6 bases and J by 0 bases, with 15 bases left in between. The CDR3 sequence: CSAPDPKLSYEQYF. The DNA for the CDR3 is TGCAGTGCCCCGGACCCGAAACTCTCCTACGAGCAGTACTTC.

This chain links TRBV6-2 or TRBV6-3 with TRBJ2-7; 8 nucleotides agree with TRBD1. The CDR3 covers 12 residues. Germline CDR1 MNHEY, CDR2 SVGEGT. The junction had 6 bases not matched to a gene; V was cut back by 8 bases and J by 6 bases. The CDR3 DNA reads TGTGCCAGCCTTGGACAGGGAAGCGAGCAGTACTTC. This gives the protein CASLGQGSEQYF.

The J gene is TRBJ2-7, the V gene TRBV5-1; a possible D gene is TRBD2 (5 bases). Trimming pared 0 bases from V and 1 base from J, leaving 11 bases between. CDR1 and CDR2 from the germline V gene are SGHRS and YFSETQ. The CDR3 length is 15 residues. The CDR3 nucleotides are TGCGCCAGCAGCTTGGAACCGGGGTTATCCTACGAGCAGTACTTC. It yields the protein CASSLEPGLSYEQYF.

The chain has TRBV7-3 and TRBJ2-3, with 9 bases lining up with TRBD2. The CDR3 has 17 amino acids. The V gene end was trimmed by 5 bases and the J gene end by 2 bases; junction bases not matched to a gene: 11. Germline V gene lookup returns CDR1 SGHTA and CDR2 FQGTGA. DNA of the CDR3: TGTGCCAGCAGCCTACAAGGGGCTAGCGGGGTCACAGATACGCAGTATTTT. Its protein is CASSLQGASGVTDTQYF.

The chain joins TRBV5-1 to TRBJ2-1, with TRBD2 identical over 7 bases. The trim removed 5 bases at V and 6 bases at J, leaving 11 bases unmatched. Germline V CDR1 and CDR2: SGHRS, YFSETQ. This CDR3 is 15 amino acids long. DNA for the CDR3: TGCGCCAGCAGGCCGGGACTACCTGATCGCAATGAGCAGTTCTTC. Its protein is CASRPGLPDRNEQFF.

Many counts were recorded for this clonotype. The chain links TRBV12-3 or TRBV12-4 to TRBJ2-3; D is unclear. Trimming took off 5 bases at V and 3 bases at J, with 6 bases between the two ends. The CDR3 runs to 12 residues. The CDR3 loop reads CASSRETDTQYF. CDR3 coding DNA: TGTGCCAGCAGTAGAGAAACAGATACGCAGTATTTT.

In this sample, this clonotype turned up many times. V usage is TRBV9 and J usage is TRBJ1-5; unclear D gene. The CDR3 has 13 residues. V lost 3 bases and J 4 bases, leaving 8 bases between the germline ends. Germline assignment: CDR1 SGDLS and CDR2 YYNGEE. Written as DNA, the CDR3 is TGTGCCAGCAGCGGTGAGCAAAATCAGCCCCAGCATTTT. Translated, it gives CASSGEQNQPQHF.

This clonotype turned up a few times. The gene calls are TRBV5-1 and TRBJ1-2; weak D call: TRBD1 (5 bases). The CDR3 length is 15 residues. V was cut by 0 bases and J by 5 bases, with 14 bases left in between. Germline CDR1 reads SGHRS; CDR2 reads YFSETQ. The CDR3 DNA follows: TGCGCCAGCAGCTTGGAACGGCAGGGAGGATATGGCTACACCTTC. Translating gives CASSLERQGGYGYTF.

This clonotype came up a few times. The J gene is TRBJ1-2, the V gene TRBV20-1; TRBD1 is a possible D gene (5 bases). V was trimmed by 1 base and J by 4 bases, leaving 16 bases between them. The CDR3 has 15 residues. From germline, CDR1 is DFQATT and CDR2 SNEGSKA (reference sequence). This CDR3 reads CSARVADKFFYGYTF. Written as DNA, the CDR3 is TGCAGTGCTAGAGTAGCGGACAAGTTCTTCTATGGCTACACCTTC.

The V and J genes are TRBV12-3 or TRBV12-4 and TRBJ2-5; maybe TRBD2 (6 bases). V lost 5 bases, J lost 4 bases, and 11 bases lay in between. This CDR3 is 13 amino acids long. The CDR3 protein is CASSPLGGETQYF. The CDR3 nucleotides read TGTGCCAGCAGTCCACTGGGAGGAGAGACCCAGTACTTC.

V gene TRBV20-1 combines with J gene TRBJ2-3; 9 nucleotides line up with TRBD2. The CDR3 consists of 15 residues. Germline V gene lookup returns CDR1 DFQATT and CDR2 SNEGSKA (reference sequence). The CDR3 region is CSAVIAGVATDTQYF. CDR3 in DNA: TGCAGCGCCGTCATAGCGGGAGTAGCCACAGATACGCAGTATTTT.

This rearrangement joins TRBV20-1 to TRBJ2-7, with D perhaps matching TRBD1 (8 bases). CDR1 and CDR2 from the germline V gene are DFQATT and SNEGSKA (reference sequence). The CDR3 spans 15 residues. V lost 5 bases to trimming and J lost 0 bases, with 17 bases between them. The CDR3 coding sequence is TGCAGTGCTGCCCAGGGGGCGGGAGCCTCCTACGAGCAGTACTTC. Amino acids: CSAAQGAGASYEQYF.

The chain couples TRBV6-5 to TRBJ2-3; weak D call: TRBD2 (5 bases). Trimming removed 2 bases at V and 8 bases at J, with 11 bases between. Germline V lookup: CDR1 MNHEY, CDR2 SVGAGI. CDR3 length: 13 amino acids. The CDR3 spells CASSYGPRGTQYF. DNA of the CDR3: TGTGCCAGCAGTTACGGGCCCCGGGGTACGCAGTATTTT.

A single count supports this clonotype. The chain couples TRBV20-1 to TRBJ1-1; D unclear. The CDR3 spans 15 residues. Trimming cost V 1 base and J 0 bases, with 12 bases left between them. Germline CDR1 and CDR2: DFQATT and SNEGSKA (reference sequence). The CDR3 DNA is TGCAGTGCTAGAGCCACGGCTAACATGAACACTGAAGCTTTCTTT. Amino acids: CSARATANMNTEAFF.

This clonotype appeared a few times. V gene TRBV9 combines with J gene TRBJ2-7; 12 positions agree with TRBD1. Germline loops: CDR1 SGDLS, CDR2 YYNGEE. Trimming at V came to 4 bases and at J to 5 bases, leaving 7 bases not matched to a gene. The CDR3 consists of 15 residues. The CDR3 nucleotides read TGTGCCAGCAGCACCGCCGGGACAGGGGGCAACGAGCAGTACTTC. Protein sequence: CASSTAGTGGNEQYF.

CDR3 region: CASSLSGTSGANVLTF. CDR3 nucleotides: TGTGCCAGCAGCTTATCCGGGACCTCTGGGGCCAACGTCCTGACTTTC. The chain carries TRBV9 and TRBJ2-6, with D perhaps assigned TRBD1 or TRBD2 (5 bases each). The CDR3 spans 16 residues. Per the germline V gene, CDR1 is SGDLS and CDR2 is YYNGEE. Trimming took 4 bases from V and 0 from J, leaving 11 bases between them.

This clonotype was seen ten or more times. CDR3 in amino acids: CASSLANTGTSGNTIYF. DNA of the CDR3: TGTGCCAGCAGCTTAGCGAATACCGGGACCTCTGGAAACACCATATATTTT. The chain recombines TRBV7-8 with TRBJ1-3; tentatively, D is TRBD1 (5 bases). Germline V CDR1 and CDR2: SGHVS, FQNEAQ. V lost 0 bases, J lost 0 bases, and 12 bases lay in between. CDR3 length: 17 amino acids.

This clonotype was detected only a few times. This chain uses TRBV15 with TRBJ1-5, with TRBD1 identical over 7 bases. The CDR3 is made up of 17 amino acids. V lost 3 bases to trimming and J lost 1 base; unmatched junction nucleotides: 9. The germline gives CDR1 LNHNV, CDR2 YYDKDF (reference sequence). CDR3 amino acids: CATSSDLDRFSNQPQHF. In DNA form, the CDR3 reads TGTGCCACCAGCAGTGACTTGGACAGGTTCAGCAATCAGCCCCAGCATTTT.